This entry features one T cell receptor (beta chain) sequence. Its binding antigen is unknown. Per-base qualities were not stored, and no clone one base away is much larger. All of the isolated RNA was reverse transcribed with the High Capacity cDNA Reverse Transcription Kit, so expressed TCRB transcripts were sequenced. Deep immunoSEQ sequencing was applied to naive, central memory and regulatory T cell samples, giving an average of approximately 4 million total reads per sample. Sorted cells were lysed in RLT buffer and RNA was extracted with DNase-treated RNeasy Micro or Mini kits, depending on cell number. Each cell subset was processed separately to prevent cross-contamination, with patient and healthy donor samples processed together. Using the immunoSEQ multiplex PCR, TCRB sequences were amplified from cDNA into 87-bp fragments spanning the CDR3 region. Amplicons were sequenced on the Illumina HiSeq platform. The published analysis was carried out like this. PCR bias was computationally corrected using synthetic template baselines, reads within Hamming distance 2 were collapsed, and singletons that could not be merged were discarded. Reads were aligned to IMGT to assign V, D and J genes, CDR3 length, and insertions or deletions at six rearrangement sites. Within each subset, clonotype counts were normalized to the number of sorted cells before true diversity and Gini coefficients were calculated with the tcR R package. The overlap coefficient, calculated on TCRB nucleotide sequences, was used to quantify repertoire sharing. TCRdb stores this immuneACCESS table with in-frame sequences only. Part of the clones is absent; in the studies checked, under half of the shortfall reflects unresolved V genes, and no reason is known for the rest. V, J and clone size were drawn from that table, and D and trimming were deduced from the DNA. The sample includes 130,000 or so clones, with around 16% observed a single time. 2% to 3% of the sample goes to the ten largest clones.

The sample comes from a study of beta chain features in type 1 diabetes (dated by TCRdb to the late 2010s). Concerning the study at large: Mean age, gender distribution, total cell number and subset yield were not different between patients and healthy donors. Whereas all 30 or so donors provided naive and central memory subsets, regulatory and stem cell-like memory subsets were isolated from just 8 patients and about eight healthy donors. A total of 100 million to 110 million sorted cells were examined across all samples, and a strong correlation was observed between cell number per subset and RNA yield. The study compared the TCRB repertoires of sorted circulating CD4+ T cell subsets in recently diagnosed type 1 diabetes patients with those in matched healthy donors.

V and J are truncated by 5 bases and 5 bases respectively, leaving an intervening sequence of 15 bases. Per the germline V gene, SQVTM is the CDR1 and ANQGSEA is the CDR2. Reading from cysteine to phenylalanine, the CDR3 counts 14 amino acids. Of the read, only the CDR3 DNA is kept; its 42 bases are in frame from base 1. Study-wide findings and limitations: In all four CD4+ subsets, TCRB CDR3 length was moderately but significantly shorter in type 1 diabetes patients. The naive, central memory and regulatory TCRB repertoires appeared to resemble one another more closely among patients than among healthy donors. HLA sub-analyses involved small numbers of individuals, so any influence of HLA type on TCRB rearrangement remained unresolved. At VDJ recombination sites, type 1 diabetes patients had fewer insertions and more deleted nucleotides, which implies abnormalities in thymic rearrangement. Because cDNA was sequenced instead of genomic DNA, activated cells with high expression could be over-represented, although the groups did not differ in activation or CD3 levels. Shorter templates might be favored by PCR, yet because patient and control samples were amplified and corrected together, any such skew would affect both groups equally.

A single peripheral blood draw of about 120 mL on average was collected from each donor into heparinised tubes. A BD FACSAria II was used to sort naive, central memory, regulatory and stem cell-like memory CD4+ T cells with a panel that included CD45RO, CCR7, CD25, CD127, CD95 and CD27. Purity was above 95% for every sorted population. PBMCs were isolated right away by Lymphoprep density gradient centrifugation and were stained directly, without culture. So that batch effects would be minimized, each experiment stained and sorted samples in pairs, pairing one healthy donor with one patient. The sequenced sample consisted of central memory CD4+ T cells from blood. The chain is made from TRBV29-1 and TRBJ1-4, with a tentative D gene TRBD1 over 6 matching bases. This TCR came from a man younger than 30 with type 1 diabetes. The nucleotides read TGCAGCGTTAAACAGGGTGGACGAAATGAAAAACTGTTTTTT. Translated, it reads CSVKQGGRNEKLFF.